This T cell receptor (beta chain) is drawn from a study of T cell repertoires in cytomegalovirus infection. On the study more broadly: Recently identified HLA-C-restricted CMV epitopes and well-studied HLA-B-restricted CMV epitopes were used by the study. Based on public TCR beta signatures, there were indications of CMV infection and of a matching HLA type. Study observations and caveats: The study identified carriers of CMV plus the relevant HLA from cumulative public TCR beta family frequency. Clonotype analysis showed dominance of the ex vivo response by HLA-C-restricted CMV-specific TCR beta clonotypes.

A single record per CDR3 protein comes from TCRdb applying MiXCR to the reads. The top ten clones hold roughly 17% of a sample with roughly 500,000 distinct CDR3 sequences, roughly a third of them seen once. The CDR3 is made up of 16 amino acids. V was shortened by 1 base and J by 9 bases, with 19 bases between the two germline ends. The germline V gene encodes CDR1 SGHVS and CDR2 FQNEAQ. In its sample, this clonotype was seen many times. The antigen remains unidentified. This sequence was found in a human donor in good health (CMV status not recorded). Some clones in this sample may be carry-over from other donors' samples. This chain joins TRBV7-8 and TRBJ2-1; D may be TRBD1 (7 bases). This specimen consisted of cultured PBMCs, obtained from culture after CMV antigen stimulation. CDR3 region: CASSLGPGGLGSEQFF. In nucleotides, the CDR3 is TGTGCCAGCAGCTTAGGTCCAGGGGGGCTCGGCAGTGAGCAGTTCTTC.